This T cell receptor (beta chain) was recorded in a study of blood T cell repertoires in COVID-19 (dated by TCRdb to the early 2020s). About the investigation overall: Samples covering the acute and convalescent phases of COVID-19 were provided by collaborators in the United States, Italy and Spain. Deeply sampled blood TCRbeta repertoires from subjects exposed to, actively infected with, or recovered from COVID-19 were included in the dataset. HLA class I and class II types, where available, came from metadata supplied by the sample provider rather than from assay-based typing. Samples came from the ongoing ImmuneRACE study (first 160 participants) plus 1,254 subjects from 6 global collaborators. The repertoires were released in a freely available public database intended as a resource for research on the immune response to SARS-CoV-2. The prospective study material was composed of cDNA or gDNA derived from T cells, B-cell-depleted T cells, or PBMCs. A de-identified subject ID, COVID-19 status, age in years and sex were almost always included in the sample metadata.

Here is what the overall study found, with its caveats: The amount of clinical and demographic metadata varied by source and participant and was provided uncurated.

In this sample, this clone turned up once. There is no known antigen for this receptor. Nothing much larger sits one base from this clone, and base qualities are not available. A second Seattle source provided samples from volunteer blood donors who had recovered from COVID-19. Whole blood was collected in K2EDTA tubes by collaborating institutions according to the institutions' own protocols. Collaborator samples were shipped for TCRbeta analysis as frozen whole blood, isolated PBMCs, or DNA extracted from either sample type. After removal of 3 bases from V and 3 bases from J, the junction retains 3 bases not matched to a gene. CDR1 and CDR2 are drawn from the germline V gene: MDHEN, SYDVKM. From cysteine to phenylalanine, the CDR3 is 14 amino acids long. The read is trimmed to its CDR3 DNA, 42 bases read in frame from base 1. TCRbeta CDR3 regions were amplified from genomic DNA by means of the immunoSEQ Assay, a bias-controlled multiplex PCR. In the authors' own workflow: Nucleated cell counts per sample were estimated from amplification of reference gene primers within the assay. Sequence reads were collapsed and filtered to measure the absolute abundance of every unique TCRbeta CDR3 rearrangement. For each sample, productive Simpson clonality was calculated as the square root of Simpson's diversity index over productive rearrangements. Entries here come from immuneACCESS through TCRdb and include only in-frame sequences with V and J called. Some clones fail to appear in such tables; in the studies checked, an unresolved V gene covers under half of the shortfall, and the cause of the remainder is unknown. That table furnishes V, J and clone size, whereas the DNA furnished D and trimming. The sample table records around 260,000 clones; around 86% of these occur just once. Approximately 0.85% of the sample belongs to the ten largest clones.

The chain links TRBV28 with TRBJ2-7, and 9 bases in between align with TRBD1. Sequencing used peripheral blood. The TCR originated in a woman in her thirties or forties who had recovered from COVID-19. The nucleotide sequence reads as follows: TGTGCCAGCAGTTTCGGGGACAGGGACTACGAGCAGTACTTC. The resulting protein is CASSFGDRDYEQYF.